This TCR beta chain appears in the sequencing data of a study of T cell changes during pregnancy in multiple sclerosis. TCRdb's copy holds only in-frame clones and misses some; the assay was immunoSEQ multiplex PCR. The profile shows tens of thousands of clones, 80% to 95% of them singletons. Germline CDR1 reads MNHNY; CDR2 reads SVGAGI (reference sequence). CDR3 length: 16 residues. The junction had 13 bases not matched to a gene; V was cut back by 4 bases and J by 6 bases. The origin of this receptor is a female donor with multiple sclerosis, enrolled in a pregnancy study. The sample consisted of CD4+ T cells from peripheral blood mononuclear cells, taken in the third trimester of pregnancy. V usage is TRBV6-6 and J usage is TRBJ1-2; 8 positions agree with TRBD1. The CDR3 sequence is CASSSPGQGLVNGYTF. As DNA, the CDR3 is TGTGCCAGCAGTTCCCCCGGACAGGGACTGGTTAATGGCTACACCTTC.